This record covers a single T cell receptor beta chain. This sample includes further DNA sequences coding for the same CDR3. This CDR3 comprises 12 residues. Trimming took 8 bases from V and 3 from J, leaving 8 bases between them. Germline V gene lookup returns CDR1 SEHNR and CDR2 FQNEAQ (reference sequence). The sample is drawn from a study of blood T cell repertoires in COVID-19. About the research overall: The study drew acute and convalescent COVID-19 samples from the United States, Italy and Spain. The cDNA or gDNA used as material had been derived from T cells, B-cell-depleted T cells, or PBMCs.

In the authors' methods: Counts of nucleated cells, estimated from reference gene primer amplification, were obtained. Only in-frame clones appear in the TCRdb table, and some are missing; sequencing was by immunoSEQ multiplex PCR. V, J and clone size are taken as reported in that table, and D and trimming were inferred from the DNA itself. The sample records fewer than 200,000 clones, about four fifths being singletons. The receptor was derived from a woman of 80 years or more with acute or convalescent COVID-19. The chain combines TRBV7-9 with TRBJ1-3; D not resolved. Sequencing was done on a sample of peripheral blood. CDR3 residues: CASSPSGNTIYF. The CDR3 coding sequence is TGTGCCAGCTCGCCCAGTGGAAACACCATATATTTT. The full variable domain, its missing parts supplied by reference TRBV7-9 and TRBJ1-3, is DTGVSQNPRHKITKRGQNVTFRCDPISEHNRLYWYRQTLGQGPEFLTYFQNEAQLEKSRLLSDRFSAERPKGSFSTLEIQRTEQGDSAMYLCASSPSGNTIYFGEGSWLTVV.